This passage covers 15 T cell receptor beta chains from one sample sequenced in a study of siplizumab effects on memory and regulatory T cells. Method: immunoSEQ multiplex PCR; TCRdb's copy keeps in-frame clones and lacks some. The data show roughly 100,000 clones, just over 90% seen once. The sequencing input was CD4+ T cells sorted from blood. The receptor source for this set is a human donor in good health.

V gene TRBV2 combines with J gene TRBJ1-3; D gene unclear. This CDR3 comprises 14 residues. Looked up from germline, CDR1 is SNHLY and CDR2 is FYNNEI. Trimming left V 5 bases short and J 0 bases short, with 8 bases between. The CDR3 coding sequence is TGTGCCAGCAGTTCCGGGATCTCTGGAAACACCATATATTTT. It codes for CASSSGISGNTIYF.

The chain uses TRBV6-6 and TRBJ1-4; no firm D call. V shed 2 bases and J shed 5 bases, with 15 bases lying between them. The CDR3 is 16 amino acids. Germline CDR1 reads MNHNY; CDR2 reads SVGAGI (reference sequence). CDR3 DNA sequence: TGTGCCAGCAGTTACAGTTTGGCGCGACTCAATGAAAAACTGTTTTTT. Protein: CASSYSLARLNEKLFF.

The chain carries TRBV9 and TRBJ2-2; 7 nucleotides align to TRBD2. CDR3 length: 17 amino acids. Germline loops: CDR1 SGDLS, CDR2 YYNGEE. J gave up 2 bases and V 2 bases, and 9 bases lay outside the gene matches. The CDR3 is CASSVISSGKNTGELFF. CDR3 bases: TGTGCCAGCAGCGTCATCTCTAGCGGAAAAAACACCGGGGAGCTGTTTTTT.

This clone has a single count. V and J are TRBV4-2 and TRBJ2-5, with D tentatively TRBD2 (5 bases). The germline V gene has CDR1 LGHNA and CDR2 YNFKEQ. Deletions cut 2 bases from V and 2 bases from J, with 6 bases between. CDR3 length: 13 residues. CDR3 amino acids: CASSQSGQETQYF. In nucleotides, the CDR3 is TGTGCCAGCAGCCAAAGCGGTCAAGAGACCCAGTACTTC.

This chain connects TRBV11-2 to TRBJ2-7, with 7 bases matching TRBD2. This CDR3 has 14 residues. The germline CDR1 and CDR2 sequences are SGHAT and FQNNGV. The junction had 10 bases not matched to a gene; V was cut back by 5 bases and J by 6 bases. CDR3 amino acids: CASSAIWGGGEQYF. The CDR3 DNA sequence: TGTGCCAGCAGCGCGATCTGGGGCGGGGGCGAGCAGTACTTC.

The V call is TRBV28, the J call TRBJ1-2, with D possibly matching TRBD1 (5 bases). V was clipped by 3 bases and J by 7 bases, with 9 bases between them. Germline loops: CDR1 MDHEN, CDR2 SYDVKM. The CDR3 contains 12 residues. CDR3 in amino acids: CASSLAGLGYTF. Here the CDR3 DNA reads TGTGCCAGCAGTTTGGCAGGGCTTGGCTACACCTTC.

This sequence joins TRBV7-9 and TRBJ2-2; 9 nucleotides match TRBD2. Germline V lookup: CDR1 SEHNR, CDR2 FQNEAQ (reference sequence). Trimming took 1 base from V and 7 from J; bases not matched to a gene: 7. The CDR3 extends over 16 amino acids. CDR3 DNA sequence: TGTGCCAGCAGCTTAGGACGGACTAGCGAAGGCGGGGAGCTGTTTTTT. It yields the protein CASSLGRTSEGGELFF. The full variable domain, rest sourced from reference TRBV7-9 and TRBJ2-2, is DTGVSQNPRHKITKRGQNVTFRCDPISEHNRLYWYRQTLGQGPEFLTYFQNEAQLEKSRLLSDRFSAERPKGSFSTLEIQRTEQGDSAMYLCASSLGRTSEGGELFFGEGSRLTVL.

This clone showed up just once. This chain uses TRBV7-9 with TRBJ1-4, with D possibly TRBD1 on 5 matching bases. Germline CDR1 SEHNR, CDR2 FQNEAQ (reference sequence). The V end was cut by 2 bases, the J end by 8 bases, with 12 bases between. CDR3 size: 14 residues. The DNA for the CDR3 is TGTGCCAGCAGCTTACAGGGCCCCCGGGAAAAACTGTTTTTT. Translation gives CASSLQGPREKLFF.

This rearrangement joins TRBV19 to TRBJ1-1; no clear D. CDR1 is LNHDA and CDR2 is SQIVND in the germline V gene (reference sequence). CDR3 length: 17 residues. V was trimmed by 2 bases and J by 4 bases, leaving 20 bases between them. CDR3 in DNA: TGTGCCAGTAGTATACAGGTTCTCTCTGGATATGGCACTGAAGCTTTCTTT. This translates into CASSIQVLSGYGTEAFF.

V and J are TRBV7-2 and TRBJ1-5, with D maybe TRBD1 (5 bases). V dropped 6 bases and J dropped 0 bases, with 9 bases sitting between them. Germline CDR1 and CDR2: SGHTA and FQGNSA. This CDR3 has 14 amino acids. CDR3 region: CASRPTGSNQPQHF. The CDR3 region has the DNA TGTGCCAGCAGACCAACAGGTAGCAATCAGCCCCAGCATTTT.

This chain uses TRBV5-1 with TRBJ2-5, with D uncertain. The CDR3 length is 13 residues. Trimming removed 3 bases from V and 0 bases from J, with 6 bases in between. Germline V gene data show CDR1 as SGHRS and CDR2 as YFSETQ. CDR3 DNA: TGCGCCAGCAGCTATCAATACCAAGAGACCCAGTACTTC. Amino acids: CASSYQYQETQYF. Based on the CDR3 plus reference TRBV5-1 and TRBJ2-5, the full variable domain is KAGVTQTPRYLIKTRGQQVTLSCSPISGHRSVSWYQQTPGQGLQFLFEYFSETQRNKGNFPGRFSGRQFSNSRSEMNVSTLELGDSALYLCASSYQYQETQYFGPGTRLLVL.

The chain couples TRBV9 to TRBJ2-5; a possible D gene is TRBD2 (7 bases). This CDR3 is 15 amino acids long. Germline V gene data show CDR1 as SGDLS and CDR2 as YYNGEE. V was cut by 3 bases and J by 1 base, with 13 bases left in between. The CDR3 DNA follows: TGTGCCAGCAGCGCCCCGGGGGGCTCCCAAGAGACCCAGTACTTC. It is translated as CASSAPGGSQETQYF.

This chain joins TRBV4-1 and TRBJ2-2, with D possibly TRBD1 on 5 matching bases. V was trimmed by 0 bases and J by 2 bases, leaving 13 bases between them. CDR3 size: 17 residues. The germline CDR1 and CDR2 sequences are MGHRA and YSYEKL. The CDR3: CASSQEPNRINTGELFF. The CDR3 DNA sequence: TGCGCCAGCAGCCAAGAGCCTAACAGGATAAACACCGGGGAGCTGTTTTTT.

The chain has TRBV9 and TRBJ1-4, with D perhaps TRBD1 (5 bases). Between the trimmed V and J ends, which lost 1 base and 7 bases, there was a span of 17 bases. The CDR3 runs 16 residues. CDR1 is SGDLS, CDR2 YYNGEE, per germline. The DNA of the CDR3 is TGTGCCAGCAGCGTATCCGGGCAGGGTTTGTTTGAAAAACTGTTTTTT. It translates to CASSVSGQGLFEKLFF. Variable domain in full (rest from reference TRBV9 and TRBJ1-4): DSGVTQTPKHLITATGQRVTLRCSPRSGDLSVYWYQQSLDQGLQFLIQYYNGEERAKGNILERFSAQQFPDLHSELNLSSLELGDSALYFCASSVSGQGLFEKLFFGSGTQLSVL.

The CDR3 bases are TGTGCCAGCAGTACAGGGGGCGCCTATGGCTACACCTTC. It specifies CASSTGGAYGYTF. This sequence joins TRBV27 and TRBJ1-2; 9 bases match TRBD1. In germline, CDR1 is MNHEY, CDR2 SMNVEV (reference sequence). The CDR3 spans 13 residues. Germline trimming cut 5 bases from V and 4 bases from J; bases unmatched to any gene: 2.